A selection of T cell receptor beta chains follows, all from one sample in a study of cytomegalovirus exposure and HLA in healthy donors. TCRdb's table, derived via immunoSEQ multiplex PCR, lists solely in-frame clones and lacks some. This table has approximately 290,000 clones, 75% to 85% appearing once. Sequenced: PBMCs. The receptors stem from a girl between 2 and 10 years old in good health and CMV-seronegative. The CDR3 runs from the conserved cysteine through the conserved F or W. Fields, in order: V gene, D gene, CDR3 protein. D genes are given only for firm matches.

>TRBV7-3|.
CASSFGPSDSPLHF
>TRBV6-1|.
CASSESDSSGNTIYF
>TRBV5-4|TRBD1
CASSSGQEAYEQYF
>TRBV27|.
CASLVLSGGTNSNQPQHF
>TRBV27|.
CASSYLGSSYGYTF
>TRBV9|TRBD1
CASSATGGQETQYF
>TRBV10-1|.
CASSARGFSRVIF
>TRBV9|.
CASSVDGSNQPQHF
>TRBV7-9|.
CTSIKTGVNTEAFF
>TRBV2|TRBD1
CASSFTGTGGNSPLHF
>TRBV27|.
CASAAGDSYEQYF
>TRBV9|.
CASSGAWNYGYTF
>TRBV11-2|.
CASSLDGGYTGEKLFF
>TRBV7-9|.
CSSSFPGRYEQYF
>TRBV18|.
CASSPLNGTSEAFF
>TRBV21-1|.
CASSQGAYEKLFF
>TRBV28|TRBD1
CASSWGQGGTGELFF
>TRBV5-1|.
CASSSGPGSSYNEQFF
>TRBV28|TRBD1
CASSFGDRGFADTQYF
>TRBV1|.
CTSSQGWGTRTYSTDTQYF
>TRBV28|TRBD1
CASEWTGNNYGYTF
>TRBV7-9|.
CASSPIRGGGYEQYF
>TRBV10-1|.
CASSGLQAENEKLFF
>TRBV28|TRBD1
CASSSWTGDEAFF
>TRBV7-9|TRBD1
CSSSIDTRTGDTEAFF
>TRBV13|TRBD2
CASSSPRTSGGDTTGELFF
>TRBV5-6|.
CASSSNPLAAKNIQYF
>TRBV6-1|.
CASSEQGIGYTEAFF
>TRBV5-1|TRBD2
CASSLVEREPDTQYF
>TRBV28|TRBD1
CASSLGGRGYEQYF
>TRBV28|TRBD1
CASSNRGLKNIQYF
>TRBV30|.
CAWSLLYEQYF
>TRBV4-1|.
CASSPKQRTEAFF
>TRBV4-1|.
CASSQAYGMNTEAFF
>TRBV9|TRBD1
CASSVVGQADNEQFF
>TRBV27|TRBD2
CASSFSGSVETQYF
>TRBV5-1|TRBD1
CASSLGTGLRTEAFF
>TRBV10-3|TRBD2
CAIATSGGVSATDTQYF
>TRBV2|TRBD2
CASSLSSGVYNEQFF
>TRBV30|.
CACPRQMNTEAFF
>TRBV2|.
CASRVGIYNEQFF